This T cell receptor beta chain was recovered during a study of cytomegalovirus exposure and HLA in healthy donors. Trimming removed 3 bases from V and 8 bases from J, with 16 bases in between. The CDR3 is 14 residues long. Germline CDR1 LGHNA, CDR2 YNFKEQ. Libraries were prepared by immunoSEQ multiplex PCR; TCRdb keeps only in-frame clonotypes and omits some of them. The sample lists more than 85,000 clones, about nine tenths occurring once. The sequence derives from a woman under 30 in good health and CMV-seronegative. The chain uses TRBV4-2 and TRBJ1-1, with D perhaps matching TRBD1 (5 bases). Sequenced material: PBMCs. In DNA form, the CDR3 reads TGTGCCAGCAGCCACACATCCGTCAGGGCCGAAGCTTTCTTT. Translation: CASSHTSVRAEAFF.